The 3 T cell receptor beta chains listed next were all sequenced from one sample in a study of CD8 T cells in ankylosing spondylitis. These TCRs are of unknown antigen specificity. Study outcomes and limitations: In ankylosing spondylitis blood, a motif of roughly 8 highly homologous TCR beta variants appeared characteristic.

TCRdb re-derived calls from the 5' RACE reads in MiXCR, one entry per CDR3 protein. The repertoire holds about 390,000 distinct CDR3 sequences, with about a fifth as singletons. Sequenced sample: blood, either unsorted or a sorted T cell fraction (not recorded which). Every receptor here comes from a male donor with ankylosing spondylitis.

The sample holds many counts of this clonotype. The chain is built from TRBV7-2 and TRBJ2-2; possibly TRBD1 for D (7 bases). Germline V CDR1 and CDR2: SGHTA, FQGNSA. The CDR3 is 13 amino acids. The V end lost 4 bases, the J end lost 6 bases, and 9 bases lay between the germline ends. The CDR3 DNA sequence: TGTGCCAGCAGCTCCAGGGGGGCCGGGGAGCTGTTTTTT. Protein product: CASSSRGAGELFF.

Comment on this clonotype: One end of the junction does not line up with germline, which may come from a read error. The V and J genes are TRBV27 and TRBJ1-5, with D maybe TRBD1 (6 bases). This CDR3 spans 13 amino acids. The germline gives CDR1 MNHEY, CDR2 SMNVEV (reference sequence). The chain's CDR3 is CASSGQPNQPQHF. The CDR3 coding sequence is TGTGCCAGCAGTGGACAGCCTAATCAACCCCAGCATTTT.

There are a few counts of this clonotype. This chain connects TRBV7-9 to TRBJ2-2, with no clear D. This CDR3 is 11 amino acids long. Germline-derived CDR1 and CDR2 are SEHNR and FQNEAQ (reference sequence). Trimming stripped 5 bases from V and 7 bases from J, with 5 bases between. The DNA for the CDR3 is TGTGCCAGCAGCCTTGACGGGGAGCTGTTTTTT. Its protein is CASSLDGELFF.